Below, 10 T cell receptor beta chains from the same sample are listed, as sequenced in a study of human T cells and chemical hapten exposure. The time point is: healthy volunteer bleed at 2 weeks. Blood, whole and unfractionated, served as the source for total RNA extraction. Using its own MiXCR run on the RACE reads, TCRdb lists one record per CDR3 protein. The data contain 50,000 or so distinct CDR3 sequences, roughly 4.1% of them singletons. Sequencing was performed on whole blood. These receptors came from a human donor in good health. Some clones in this sample may be carry-over from other donors' samples.

V is TRBV2 and J is TRBJ2-3; 7 positions match TRBD1. This CDR3 region has 13 residues. Germline loops: CDR1 SNHLY, CDR2 FYNNEI. With 8 bases clipped from V and 6 bases from J, the junction kept 8 bases outside the gene matches. The CDR3 sequence: CASQAGGSDTQYF. CDR3 coding DNA: TGTGCCAGCCAGGCAGGGGGATCCGATACGCAGTATTTT.

This clonotype was detected ten times or more. This chain uses TRBV21-1 with TRBJ1-1. TRBV21-1 constitutes a pseudogene. CDR3 length: 14 residues. This chain's CDR3 is CASSKAQKGICAFF. CDR3 nucleotide sequence: TGTGCCAGCAGCAAAGCGCAGAAGGGTATATGCGCTTTCTTT.

Comments on this clonotype: A clone one base away is much larger, so this may be a read error. CDR3 region: CASGPGGRHYEQYF. DNA of the CDR3: TGCGCCAGCGGTCCTGGCGGGAGACACTACGAGCAGTACTTC. The chain carries TRBV5-1 and TRBJ2-7; 7 positions agree with TRBD2. This CDR3 is built from 14 residues. CDR1 is SGHRS and CDR2 is YFSETQ in the germline V gene. Trimming cost V 7 bases and J 3 bases; bases outside gene matches: 10. Drawing the rest from reference TRBV5-1 and TRBJ2-7, the complete variable domain is KAGVTQTPRYLIKTRGQQVTLSCSPISGHRSVSWYQQTPGQGLQFLFEYFSETQRNKGNFPGRFSGRQFSNSRSEMNVSTLELGDSALYLCASGPGGRHYEQYFGPGTRLTVT.

The chain links TRBV28 to TRBJ2-4; D uncertain. Trimming stripped 2 bases from V and 4 bases from J, with 9 bases between. The CDR3 sequence is 14 residues long. Per the germline V gene, CDR1 is MDHEN and CDR2 is SYDVKM. CDR3 sequence (DNA): TGTGCCAGCAGTTTACCCAGAGAGAAAAACATTCAGTACTTC. This translates into CASSLPREKNIQYF.

This clonotype was seen ten or more times. The chain links TRBV5-1 to TRBJ2-1; 7 nucleotides match TRBD1. Trimming removed 0 bases from V and 8 bases from J; junction bases left unmatched: 8. The CDR3 spans 15 residues. Per germline, CDR1 SGHRS and CDR2 YFSETQ. CDR3 protein: CASSLGQGNMDEQFF. DNA of the CDR3: TGCGCCAGCAGCTTGGGACAGGGAAATATGGATGAGCAGTTCTTC. The whole variable domain, remainder taken from reference TRBV5-1 and TRBJ2-1, is KAGVTQTPRYLIKTRGQQVTLSCSPISGHRSVSWYQQTPGQGLQFLFEYFSETQRNKGNFPGRFSGRQFSNSRSEMNVSTLELGDSALYLCASSLGQGNMDEQFFGPGTRLTVL.

This clonotype was seen at least ten times. CDR3 nucleotide sequence: TGCGCCAGCAGCTTGAATGGGGAGACCCAGTACTTC. Protein sequence: CASSLNGETQYF. The chain combines TRBV5-1 with TRBJ2-5, with D unresolved. The CDR3 sequence is 12 residues long. Germline CDR1 SGHRS, CDR2 YFSETQ. Trimming shortened V by 1 base and J by 5 bases, and 6 bases separated the two germline ends.

This clonotype was recorded many times. The V gene is TRBV11-1, the J gene TRBJ2-1; TRBD1 aligns across 7 bases. V gave up 0 bases and J gave up 13 bases; unmatched junction bases: 6. The CDR3 is 13 residues long. CDR1 is SGHAT and CDR2 is FQDESV in the germline V gene (reference sequence). Here the CDR3 DNA reads TGTGCCAGCAGCTTAGCGCTGGCAGGGGGACAGTTCTTC. It is translated as CASSLALAGGQFF.

This clonotype was detected ten times or more. This chain uses TRBV7-8 with TRBJ2-3, with D possibly being TRBD2 (6 bases). Germline V gives CDR1 SGHVS, CDR2 FQNEAQ. V was shortened by 10 bases and J by 8 bases, with 19 bases between the two germline ends. The CDR3 has 13 amino acids. The CDR3 DNA sequence: TGTGCCATCGCGGGCGGGACGTCGGGTACGCAGTATTTT. Its protein is CAIAGGTSGTQYF.

This clonotype was observed many times. CDR3 loop: CASSRRGDGYTF. The DNA for the CDR3 is TGTGCCAGCAGTCGAAGAGGGGATGGCTACACCTTC. V is TRBV6-8 and J is TRBJ1-2; D may be TRBD1 (5 bases). V gave up 5 bases and J gave up 6 bases, with 10 bases separating them. The CDR3 covers 12 residues. Germline V lookup: CDR1 MNHGY, CDR2 SAAAGT.

This clonotype was counted many times. The chain joins TRBV2 to TRBJ1-2, with a tentative D call TRBD1 (5 bases). Trimming took off 7 bases at V and 4 bases at J, with 10 bases between the two ends. In germline, CDR1 is SNHLY, CDR2 FYNNEI. This CDR3 comprises 12 residues. Here the CDR3 DNA reads TGTGCCAGCACCAAGGACATCTATGGCTACACCTTC. Its translation is CASTKDIYGYTF.